This T cell receptor (beta chain) was recovered during a study of T-cell memory formation after mild COVID-19. About the research overall: Among the donors, TCR clusters were largely specific to each donor. Study conclusions and caveats: Clones that contracted from day 15 to 85 had balanced CD4/CD8; later expanders were CD4+ biased. The SARS-CoV-2 specificity of second-wave clones reaching peak at day 37 remained unverified.

Trimming removed 10 bases from V and 0 bases from J, with 7 bases in between. Germline V CDR1 and CDR2: ENHRY, SYGVKD. The CDR3 extends over 13 amino acids. This clonotype was observed a handful of times. Its antigen is unknown. After 5'RACE with constant-segment primers, TCR alpha and TCR beta cDNA libraries carrying sample barcodes and UMIs were obtained. TCRdb reanalysed the 5' RACE reads using MiXCR and keeps one entry per CDR3 protein. The data contain 300,000 to 350,000 distinct CDR3 sequences, 15% to 20% of them seen just once; the ten biggest clones take up around 20%. V and J are TRBV10-3 and TRBJ2-6; D is uncertain. The sample consisted of PBMCs or a T cell subset sorted from them (not recorded which). The source of this sequence is a man younger than 30 who had mild COVID-19 (a few samples of this study predate the infection). Cell type and time point are not known. CDR3: CATHSSGANVLTF. CDR3 in DNA: TGTGCCACCCATAGCTCTGGGGCCAACGTCCTGACTTTC.